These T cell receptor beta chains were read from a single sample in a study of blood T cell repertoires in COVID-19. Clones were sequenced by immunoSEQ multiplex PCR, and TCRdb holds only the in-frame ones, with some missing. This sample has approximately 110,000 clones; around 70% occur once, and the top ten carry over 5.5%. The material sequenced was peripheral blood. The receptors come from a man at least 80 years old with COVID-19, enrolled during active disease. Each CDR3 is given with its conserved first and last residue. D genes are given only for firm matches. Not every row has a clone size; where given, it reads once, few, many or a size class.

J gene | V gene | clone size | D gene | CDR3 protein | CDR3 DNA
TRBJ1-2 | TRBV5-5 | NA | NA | CASSEQGSNYGYTF | TGTGCCAGCAGCGAACAGGGCTCCAACTATGGCTACACCTTC
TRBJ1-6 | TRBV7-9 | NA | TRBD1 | CASSPNADRNNSPLHF | TGTGCCAGCAGTCCAAACGCGGACAGGAATAATTCACCCCTCCACTTT
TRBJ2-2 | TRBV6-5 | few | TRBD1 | CAWTPGQGTGELFF | TGTGCCTGGACTCCGGGACAGGGGACCGGGGAGCTGTTTTTT
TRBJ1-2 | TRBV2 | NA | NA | CASSEEQGTNYGYTF | TGTGCCAGCAGTGAAGAACAGGGCACTAACTATGGCTACACCTTC
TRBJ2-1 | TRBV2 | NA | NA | CASSNEAHVSSYNEQFF | TGTGCCAGCAGCAATGAAGCCCACGTAAGCTCCTACAATGAGCAGTTCTTC
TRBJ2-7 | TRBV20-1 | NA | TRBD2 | CSASWREGPNEQYF | TGCAGTGCTAGTTGGCGGGAGGGCCCAAACGAGCAGTACTTC
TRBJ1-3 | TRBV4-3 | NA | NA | CASSQDGSAGGINTIYF | TGCGCCAGCAGCCAAGATGGGTCGGCAGGAGGGATAAACACCATATATTTT
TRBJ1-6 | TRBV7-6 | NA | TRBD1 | CASSQTGTDNSPLHF | TGTGCCAGCAGCCAAACCGGGACAGATAATTCACCCCTCCACTTT
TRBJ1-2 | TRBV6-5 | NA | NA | CASSYNGYGYTF | TGTGCCAGCAGTTACAACGGGTATGGCTACACCTTC
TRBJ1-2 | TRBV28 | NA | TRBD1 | CAILRTGGSKDYGYTF | TGTGCCATCCTCCGGACAGGGGGATCGAAGGACTATGGCTACACCTTC
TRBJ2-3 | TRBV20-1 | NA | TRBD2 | CSASHGRGTDTQYF | TGCAGTGCTAGTCACGGGAGGGGAACAGATACGCAGTATTTT
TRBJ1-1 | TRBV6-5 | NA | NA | CASRAGDFMNTEAFF | TGTGCCAGCAGGGCAGGGGATTTCATGAACACTGAAGCTTTCTTT
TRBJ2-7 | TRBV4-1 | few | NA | CASSHGTPGTATYEQYF | TGCGCCAGCAGCCATGGGACTCCCGGGACGGCGACCTACGAGCAGTACTTC
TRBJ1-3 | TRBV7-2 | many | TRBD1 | CASSLIGGMGNTIYF | TGTGCCAGCAGCTTAATAGGGGGCATGGGAAACACCATATATTTT
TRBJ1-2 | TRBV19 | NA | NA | CASSIGGSYGYTF | TGTGCCAGTAGTATAGGAGGGAGCTATGGCTACACCTTC
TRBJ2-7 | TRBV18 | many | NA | CASSPAGLPSYEQYF | TGTGCCAGCTCACCTGCAGGACTACCTTCCTACGAGCAGTACTTC
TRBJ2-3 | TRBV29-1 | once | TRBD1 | CSVAQGARTDTQYF | TGCAGCGTAGCTCAGGGGGCTCGAACAGATACGCAGTATTTT
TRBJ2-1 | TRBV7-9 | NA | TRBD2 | CASSLAGLAGVGEQFF | TGTGCCAGCAGCTTAGCGGGACTAGCGGGAGTGGGGGAGCAGTTCTTC
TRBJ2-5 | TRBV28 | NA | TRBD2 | CASRQAGGPQETQYF | TGTGCCAGCAGACAAGCGGGAGGCCCGCAAGAGACCCAGTACTTC
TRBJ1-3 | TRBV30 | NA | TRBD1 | CAWSGEGAFGNTIYF | TGTGCCTGGAGTGGTGAGGGGGCATTTGGAAACACCATATATTTT
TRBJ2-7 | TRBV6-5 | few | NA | CASSSGIFGGYEQYF | TGTGCCAGCAGCTCAGGAATCTTCGGGGGATACGAGCAGTACTTC
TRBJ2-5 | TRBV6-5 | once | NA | CASSYNLKTQYF | TGTGCCAGCAGTTACAACTTAAAGACCCAGTACTTC
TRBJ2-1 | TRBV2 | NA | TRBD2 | CASSITTSGSYNEQFF | TGTGCCAGCAGTATCACGACTAGCGGCTCCTACAATGAGCAGTTCTTC
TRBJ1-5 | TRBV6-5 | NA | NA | CASSLPGSIQPQHF | TGTGCCAGCAGTCTTCCAGGGTCTATTCAGCCCCAGCATTTT
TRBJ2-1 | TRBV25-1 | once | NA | CASSPDWGHNEQFF | TGTGCCAGCAGTCCGGATTGGGGGCACAATGAGCAGTTCTTC
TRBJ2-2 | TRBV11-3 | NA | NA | CASSFRVTGELFF | TGTGCCAGCAGCTTCCGAGTCACCGGGGAGCTGTTTTTT
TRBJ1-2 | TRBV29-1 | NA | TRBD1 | CSVELGQVTNYGYTF | TGCAGCGTTGAACTGGGACAGGTCACTAACTATGGCTACACCTTC